What follows are 30 T cell receptor beta chains derived from one specimen sequenced in a study of shared clonotypes between healthy human individuals. Naive-designated CD8 cells lacked CD45RO, were positively enriched for CCR7, and omitted terminally differentiated effector memory CD45RA+ cells. Profiling relied on immunoSEQ multiplex PCR, and the TCRdb table lists in-frame clones only, not all of them. The sample lists about 650,000 clones; around 95% were seen once. The sequenced sample consisted of naive CD8+ T cells sorted from blood. The receptors stem from a woman in her twenties or thirties in good health.

This chain joins TRBV5-4 and TRBJ2-1; tentative D call: TRBD2 (5 bases). This CDR3 has 13 amino acids. Deletions cut 1 base from V and 9 bases from J, with 11 bases between. Germline CDR1 reads SGHNT; CDR2 reads YYREEE (reference sequence). This chain's CDR3 is CASSLTWTAEQFF. The CDR3 nucleotides are TGTGCCAGCAGCTTGACCTGGACTGCTGAGCAGTTCTTC. Combining the CDR3 with reference TRBV5-4 and TRBJ2-1 gives the whole variable domain ETGVTQSPTHLIKTRGQQVTLRCSSQSGHNTVSWYQQALGQGPQFIFQYYREEENGRGNFPPRFSGLQFPNYSSELNVNALELDDSALYLCASSLTWTAEQFFGPGTRLTVL.

The rearrangement joins TRBV6-5 to TRBJ2-7; D ambiguous. With 7 bases removed from V and 3 bases from J, the gap between germline ends came to 10 bases. The CDR3 length is 12 residues. In germline, CDR1 is MNHEY, CDR2 SVGAGI. CDR3 in DNA: TGTGCCAGCAAGAATGGGATCTACGAGCAGTACTTC. Translation gives CASKNGIYEQYF.

The chain recombines TRBV29-1 with TRBJ2-7, with no clear D. V dropped 4 bases and J dropped 2 bases, with 9 bases sitting between them. The CDR3 loop spans 12 amino acids. From germline, CDR1 is SQVTM and CDR2 ANQGSEA. This chain's CDR3 is CSVVAATYEQYF. For the CDR3, the DNA is TGCAGCGTTGTGGCGGCAACCTACGAGCAGTACTTC.

This chain connects TRBV19 to TRBJ2-1, with 8 positions matching TRBD1. This CDR3 region has 15 residues. Germline lookup yields CDR1 LNHDA and CDR2 SQIVND (reference sequence). The V and J ends lost 3 bases and 8 bases, in that order; junction bases with no gene match: 9. CDR3 loop: CASSMAQGARDEQFF. The CDR3 region has the DNA TGTGCCAGTAGTATGGCTCAGGGGGCGCGCGATGAGCAGTTCTTC.

This chain connects TRBV9 to TRBJ2-7; D could derive from TRBD1 or TRBD2 (5 bases each). V was cut by 3 bases and J by 9 bases, with 22 bases left in between. This CDR3 contains 15 residues. Germline CDR1 and CDR2: SGDLS and YYNGEE. The CDR3 spells CASSGADGPFGGQYF. CDR3 nucleotides: TGTGCCAGCAGCGGAGCCGACGGCCCCTTTGGGGGGCAGTACTTC.

The chain joins TRBV19 to TRBJ2-3; D ambiguous. V was shortened by 3 bases and J by 0 bases, with 7 bases between the two germline ends. From germline, CDR1 is LNHDA and CDR2 SQIVND (reference sequence). This CDR3 contains 14 residues. The CDR3 DNA reads as TGTGCCAGTAGTATGTACATTAGCACAGATACGCAGTATTTT. This sequence encodes CASSMYISTDTQYF.

V and J are TRBV6-9 and TRBJ1-5; 7 bases fit TRBD1. The germline gives CDR1 MNHGY, CDR2 SVAAGI. V trimming: 3 bases; J trimming: 5 bases; junction bases outside the gene matches: 4. The CDR3 spans 14 residues. In DNA, the CDR3 is TGTGCCAGCAGTTACGGACAGGCGGATCAGCCCCAGCATTTT. This sequence encodes CASSYGQADQPQHF.

Ten or more counts support this clone. The gene calls are TRBV27 and TRBJ2-7, with 8 bases lining up with TRBD1. Trimming at V came to 6 bases and at J to 5 bases, leaving 9 bases not matched to a gene. The length of the CDR3 is 14 residues. Germline CDR1 is MNHEY and CDR2 is SMNVEV (reference sequence). The CDR3 is CASRPDRVINEQYF. CDR3 coding DNA: TGTGCCAGCAGGCCGGACAGGGTAATCAACGAGCAGTACTTC.

The rearrangement uses TRBV28 and TRBJ1-1, with D tentatively TRBD1 (6 bases). The germline V gene encodes CDR1 MDHEN and CDR2 SYDVKM. This CDR3 region has 13 residues. The V end was cut by 4 bases, the J end by 3 bases, with 9 bases between. The CDR3 bases are TGTGCCAGCAGTTACAGGGAGTACACTGAAGCTTTCTTT. Its translation: CASSYREYTEAFF. Based on the CDR3 plus reference TRBV28 and TRBJ1-1, the full variable domain is DVKVTQSSRYLVKRTGEKVFLECVQDMDHENMFWYRQDPGLGLRLIYFSYDVKMKEKGDIPEGYSVSREKKERFSLILESASTNQTSMYLCASSYREYTEAFFGQGTRLTVV.

The rearrangement links TRBV15 to TRBJ2-1; TRBD2 matches at 9 bases. V lost 0 bases, J lost 5 bases, and 14 bases stayed unmatched. CDR1 and CDR2 (germline): LNHNV, YYDKDF (reference sequence). The CDR3 has 19 amino acids. CDR3 sequence (DNA): TGTGCCACCAGCAGAGATGGCAGCCTCGGACTAGCGTCAGACAATGAGCAGTTCTTC. This gives the protein CATSRDGSLGLASDNEQFF.

The chain carries TRBV7-9 and TRBJ1-5; D gene uncertain. This CDR3 is built from 14 residues. V was clipped by 3 bases and J by 1 base, with 7 bases between them. CDR1 and CDR2 (germline): SEHNR, FQNEAQ (reference sequence). For the CDR3, the DNA is TGTGCCAGCAGCTTGGGGATAAGCAATCAGCCCCAGCATTTT. The encoded protein is CASSLGISNQPQHF.

In this sample, this clone turned up once. The chain joins TRBV6-6 to TRBJ2-3, with 7 bases that match TRBD2. V shed 2 bases and J 2 bases; nucleotides not matched to a gene: 7. This CDR3 comprises 16 residues. CDR1 is MNHNY and CDR2 is SVGAGI in the germline V gene (reference sequence). The CDR3 DNA follows: TGTGCCAGCAGTTACCCCTTAGCGGGCCCCACAGATACGCAGTATTTT. It is translated as CASSYPLAGPTDTQYF.

This clone has more than one count but fewer than ten. The rearrangement joins TRBV19 to TRBJ1-5; TRBD1 aligns across 12 bases. Trimming cost V 0 bases and J 0 bases; bases outside gene matches: 6. Germline CDR1 and CDR2: LNHDA and SQIVND (reference sequence). The CDR3 spans 19 residues. The CDR3 nucleotides read TGTGCCAGTAGTATAGATCCGGGACAGGGGGCCTTTAGCAATCAGCCCCAGCATTTT. Protein: CASSIDPGQGAFSNQPQHF. Complete variable domain (other parts from reference TRBV19 and TRBJ1-5): DGGITQSPKYLFRKEGQNVTLSCEQNLNHDAMYWYRQDPGQGLRLIYYSQIVNDFQKGDIAEGYSVSREKKESFPLTVTSAQKNPTAFYLCASSIDPGQGAFSNQPQHFGDGTRLSIL.

The chain recombines TRBV4-2 with TRBJ2-2, with D perhaps TRBD2 (6 bases). The CDR3 contains 14 residues. Trimming pared 3 bases from V and 7 bases from J, leaving 12 bases between. Germline V gene sequence: CDR1 LGHNA, CDR2 YNFKEQ. CDR3 nucleotide sequence: TGTGCCAGCAGCCAGACTAGTTCAAACGGGGAGCTGTTTTTT. Its translation is CASSQTSSNGELFF.

A single count supports this clone. The chain uses TRBV19 and TRBJ2-1; D possibly uses TRBD1 or TRBD2 (6 bases each). The CDR3 runs 15 residues. The ends were cut back, 4 bases at V and 1 base at J, with 11 bases in the middle. Germline lookup yields CDR1 LNHDA and CDR2 SQIVND (reference sequence). In nucleotides, the CDR3 is TGTGCCAGTAGTACGCGGGACAAGTCCTACAATGAGCAGTTCTTC. Translated: CASSTRDKSYNEQFF.

The rearrangement uses TRBV9 and TRBJ2-7; no clear D gene. The CDR3 length is 18 residues. The ends were cut back, 1 base at V and 2 bases at J, with 22 bases in the middle. In germline, CDR1 is SGDLS, CDR2 YYNGEE. The CDR3 loop reads CASSVSQEFSRNTYEQYF. The CDR3 nucleotides read TGTGCCAGCAGCGTATCCCAGGAGTTTAGCAGGAATACCTACGAGCAGTACTTC.

V usage is TRBV9 and J usage is TRBJ2-2; D not resolved. This CDR3 region has 15 residues. V was pared by 0 bases and J by 1 base, with 7 bases between. The V gene's germline CDR1 is SGDLS and CDR2 YYNGEE. The CDR3 loop reads CASSVEGRNTGELFF. In nucleotides, the CDR3 is TGTGCCAGCAGCGTAGAAGGCAGGAACACCGGGGAGCTGTTTTTT.

The rearrangement links TRBV5-4 to TRBJ1-2; D not resolved. Germline V gene sequence: CDR1 SGHNT, CDR2 YYREEE (reference sequence). The CDR3 spans 12 residues. The germline V and J ends were trimmed by 1 base and 8 bases, with 9 bases remaining between them. CDR3 amino acids: CASSLSGLGYTF. DNA of the CDR3: TGTGCCAGCAGCTTGAGTGGTTTGGGCTACACCTTC.

V is TRBV29-1 and J is TRBJ2-1, with 8 bases lining up with TRBD2. The CDR3 consists of 15 residues. Germline assignment: CDR1 SQVTM and CDR2 ANQGSEA. V lost 0 bases and J lost 2; bases outside the gene matches: 3. Here the CDR3 reads CSVEDGTRAYNEQFF. The CDR3 DNA reads TGCAGCGTTGAAGATGGGACTAGAGCCTACAATGAGCAGTTCTTC.

This rearrangement joins TRBV13 to TRBJ2-3; 9 bases line up with TRBD2. J lost 5 bases, V lost 4 bases, and 10 bases had no gene match. Germline CDR1 is PRHDT and CDR2 is FYEKMQ (reference sequence). This CDR3 has 16 amino acids. CDR3 sequence (DNA): TGTGCCAGCAGCTCCCGGAATAGCGGGAGTATAGATACGCAGTATTTT. Translating gives CASSSRNSGSIDTQYF. Drawing the rest from reference TRBV13 and TRBJ2-3, the complete variable domain is AAGVIQSPRHLIKEKRETATLKCYPIPRHDTVYWYQQGPGQDPQFLISFYEKMQSDKGSIPDRFSAQQFSDYHSELNMSSLELGDSALYFCASSSRNSGSIDTQYFGPGTRLTVL.

The genes are TRBV27 and TRBJ1-5, with a tentative D call TRBD1 (6 bases). The V end lost 2 bases, the J end lost 11 bases, and 19 bases lay between the germline ends. Germline CDR1 MNHEY, CDR2 SMNVEV (reference sequence). This CDR3 has 15 residues. CDR3 in DNA: TGTGCCAGCAGTTTACGCGGACAGAAAGAACTTGCCCAGCATTTT. This gives the protein CASSLRGQKELAQHF.

V is TRBV27 and J is TRBJ1-5; D may be TRBD1 (5 bases). CDR1 and CDR2 from the germline V gene are MNHEY and SMNVEV (reference sequence). V gave up 7 bases and J gave up 1 base, with 11 bases separating them. This CDR3 has 14 amino acids. The CDR3 protein is CASTGAYSNQPQHF. For the CDR3, the DNA is TGTGCCAGCACTGGGGCTTACAGCAATCAGCCCCAGCATTTT.

This clone was detected only a few times. The V gene is TRBV28, the J gene TRBJ1-5; no clear D gene. Trimming pared 7 bases from V and 3 bases from J, leaving 13 bases between. CDR3 length equals 14 residues. Germline-derived CDR1 and CDR2 are MDHEN and SYDVKM. CDR3 in amino acids: CASNTRVYNQPQHF. CDR3 DNA: TGTGCCAGCAATACCCGGGTCTACAATCAGCCCCAGCATTTT.

Points on this clone: Other DNA sequences of this sample code for an identical CDR3. The rearrangement links TRBV28 to TRBJ1-1; unclear D gene. The CDR3 is 11 amino acids. The germline V and J ends were trimmed by 5 bases and 2 bases, with 3 bases remaining between them. Germline values: CDR1 MDHEN, CDR2 SYDVKM. CDR3 sequence: CASSPNTEAFF. CDR3 in DNA: TGTGCCAGCAGTCCAAACACTGAAGCTTTCTTT.

CDR3 in amino acids: CASSQDPGVDTDTQYF. The CDR3 coding sequence is TGTGCCAGCAGCCAAGATCCAGGGGTAGACACAGATACGCAGTATTTT. This chain connects TRBV4-2 to TRBJ2-3; perhaps TRBD1 as D (6 bases). Germline V lookup: CDR1 LGHNA, CDR2 YNFKEQ. Trimming left V 0 bases short and J 2 bases short, with 12 bases between. This CDR3 contains 16 residues.

This CDR3 reads CASSEAGARYEQYF. In nucleotides, the CDR3 is TGTGCCAGCAGTGAGGCTGGCGCCAGGTACGAGCAGTACTTC. The chain combines TRBV2 with TRBJ2-7; D is ambiguous. The germline V gene has CDR1 SNHLY and CDR2 FYNNEI. Trimming cost V 3 bases and J 4 bases, with 13 bases left between them. The CDR3 spans 14 residues.

The CDR3, as DNA: TGTGCCAGCAGCTTACGGGAGGGTGGGTTTACTGAAGCTTTCTTT. It codes for CASSLREGGFTEAFF. The chain carries TRBV7-2 and TRBJ1-1; no definite D call. Trimming removed 2 bases from V and 5 bases from J, with 15 bases in between. From germline, CDR1 is SGHTA and CDR2 FQGNSA. The CDR3 is 15 amino acids. Filled out from reference TRBV7-2 and TRBJ1-1, the complete variable domain reads GAGVSQSPSNKVTEKGKDVELRCDPISGHTALYWYRQSLGQGLEFLIYFQGNSAPDKSGLPSDRFSAERTGGSVSTLTIQRTQQEDSAVYLCASSLREGGFTEAFFGQGTRLTVV.

The V call is TRBV27, the J call TRBJ1-5; D unresolved. V lost 6 bases and J lost 0, with 12 bases in between. Germline V gene data show CDR1 as MNHEY and CDR2 as SMNVEV (reference sequence). This CDR3 has 15 amino acids. The CDR3 coding sequence is TGTGCCAGCAGGAAAGAGATATATAGCAATCAGCCCCAGCATTTT. This translates into CASRKEIYSNQPQHF.

The chain is built from TRBV27 and TRBJ2-2, with unresolved D. CDR3 length: 13 residues. Germline values: CDR1 MNHEY, CDR2 SMNVEV (reference sequence). V shed 6 bases and J shed 6 bases, with 11 bases lying between them. The CDR3 is CASSITGPGELFF. The CDR3 coding sequence is TGTGCCAGCAGCATAACCGGGCCCGGGGAGCTGTTTTTT.

To note about this clone: One end of the junction fails to match germline, which may point to a read error. This chain joins TRBV5-6 and TRBJ1-2; D is undetermined. Germline-derived CDR1 and CDR2 are SGHDT and YYEEEE. The CDR3 extends over 15 amino acids. The CDR3 DNA is TGTGCCAGCAGCTTCGACCGAGGGCCTCACTATGGCTACACCTTT. It is translated as CASSFDRGPHYGYTF.